These 9 T cell receptor beta chains originate from one sample sequenced in a study of technical replicates of blood from a few donors. Produced via immunoSEQ multiplex PCR; TCRdb's table is partial and in-frame only. Counted here are approximately 70,000 clones, roughly 95% occurring once; the ten biggest clones make up 0.24%. The sequenced sample consisted of T cells isolated from PBMCs. These receptors all stem from a human donor in good health.

This clone was observed once. The CDR3 is CAWTRTGGDTQYF. CDR3 in DNA: TGTGCCTGGACCCGGACAGGCGGAGATACGCAGTATTTT. This chain connects TRBV30 to TRBJ2-3; TRBD1 aligns across 7 bases. Germline CDR1 is GTSNPN and CDR2 is SVGIG (reference sequence). The CDR3 sequence is 13 residues long. J lost 5 bases, V lost 4 bases, and 6 bases had no gene match.

This sequence joins TRBV30 and TRBJ1-5, with TRBD1 matching 7 bases. Per germline, CDR1 GTSNPN and CDR2 SVGIG (reference sequence). Trimming removed 2 bases from V and 6 bases from J; junction bases left unmatched: 1. CDR3 length equals 12 residues. Here the CDR3 DNA reads TGTGCCTGGAGTAAGGGGGCTCAGCCCCAGCATTTT. Protein product: CAWSKGAQPQHF.

The chain combines TRBV11-3 with TRBJ1-1, with 8 bases fitting TRBD1. The CDR3 loop spans 16 amino acids. Germline loops: CDR1 SGHNT, CDR2 YENEEA. Trimming cost V 4 bases and J 4 bases; bases outside gene matches: 11. The chain's CDR3 is CASSSRRGPLSTEAFF. The CDR3 DNA reads TGTGCCAGCAGCTCGCGCAGGGGGCCCCTGAGCACTGAAGCTTTCTTT.

V gene TRBV7-2 combines with J gene TRBJ2-3; D gene uncertain. V shed 6 bases and J shed 6 bases, with 19 bases lying between them. CDR1 is SGHTA, CDR2 FQGNSA, per germline. The CDR3 totals 15 residues. The CDR3 is CASSLTGSPSDTQYF. As DNA, the CDR3 is TGTGCCAGCAGTCTTACCGGGTCCCCAAGCGATACGCAGTATTTT.

The chain joins TRBV6-5 to TRBJ2-1; 9 bases agree with TRBD1. V shed 4 bases and J 8 bases; nucleotides not matched to a gene: 3. CDR1 and CDR2 (germline): MNHEY, SVGAGI. The CDR3 runs 13 residues. The chain's CDR3 is CASSSRTGDEQFF. CDR3 bases: TGTGCCAGCAGTTCCCGGACAGGGGATGAGCAGTTCTTC.

With respect to this clone: The junction and the germline gene differ at one end; a read error may be behind it. The chain is built from TRBV19 and TRBJ2-1; tentatively, D is TRBD2 (6 bases). The CDR3 spans 16 residues. CDR1 is LNHDA, CDR2 SQIVND, per germline (reference sequence). The CDR3 reads CAGSIVSAGRNNEQFF. In DNA form, the CDR3 reads TGTGCCGGTAGTATAGTCTCGGCAGGGAGGAATAATGAGCAGTTCTTC.

For the CDR3, the DNA is TGTGCCAGCAGTGAAGGGCAAGGGGTTTCACCCCTCCACTTT. This gives the protein CASSEGQGVSPLHF. The V call is TRBV6-1, the J call TRBJ1-6, with D possibly being TRBD1 (5 bases). This CDR3 has 14 amino acids. V lost 1 base, J lost 9 bases, and 10 bases lay in between. Germline CDR1 MNHNS, CDR2 SASEGT.

The CDR3 nucleotides read TGTGCCAGCAGCCAAGTCCTAGCTCGAGAGCAGTACTTC. This codes for CASSQVLAREQYF. V gene TRBV4-2 combines with J gene TRBJ2-7; D is perhaps TRBD2 (5 bases). The CDR3 runs to 13 residues. Deletions cut 1 base from V and 7 bases from J, with 11 bases between. Per the germline V gene, CDR1 is LGHNA and CDR2 is YNFKEQ.

The rearrangement uses TRBV6-4 and TRBJ2-1, with a tentative D call TRBD2 (5 bases). The CDR3 has 13 amino acids. V lost 6 bases to trimming and J lost 4 bases, with 10 bases between them. Germline CDR1 MRHNA, CDR2 SNTAGT. The CDR3 is CASSRTSYNEQFF. The CDR3 bases are TGTGCCAGCAGCCGGACTTCTTACAATGAGCAGTTCTTC.